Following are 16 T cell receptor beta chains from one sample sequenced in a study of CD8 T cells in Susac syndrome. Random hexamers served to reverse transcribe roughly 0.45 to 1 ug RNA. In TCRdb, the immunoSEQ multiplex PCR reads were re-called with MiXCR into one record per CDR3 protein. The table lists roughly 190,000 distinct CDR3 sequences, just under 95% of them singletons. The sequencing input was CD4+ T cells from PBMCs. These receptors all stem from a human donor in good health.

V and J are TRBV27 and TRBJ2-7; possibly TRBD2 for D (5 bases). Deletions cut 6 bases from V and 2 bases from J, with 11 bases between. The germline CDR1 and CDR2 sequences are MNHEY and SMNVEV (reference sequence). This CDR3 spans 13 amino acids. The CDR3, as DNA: TGTGCCAGCAGAGGGAGAGCTGCCTACGAGCAGTACTTC. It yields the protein CASRGRAAYEQYF.

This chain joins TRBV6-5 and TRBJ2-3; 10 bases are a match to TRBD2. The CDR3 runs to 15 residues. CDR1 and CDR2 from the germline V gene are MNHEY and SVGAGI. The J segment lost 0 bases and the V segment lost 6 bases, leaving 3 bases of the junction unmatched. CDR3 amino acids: CASRLTSGSTDTQYF. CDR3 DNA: TGTGCCAGCAGACTGACTAGCGGGAGCACAGATACGCAGTATTTT.

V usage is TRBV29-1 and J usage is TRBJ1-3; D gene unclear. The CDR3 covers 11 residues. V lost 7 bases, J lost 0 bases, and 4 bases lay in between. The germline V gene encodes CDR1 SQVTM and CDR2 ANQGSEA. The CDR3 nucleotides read TGCAGCGCGGCCTCTGGAAACACCATATATTTT. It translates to CSAASGNTIYF.

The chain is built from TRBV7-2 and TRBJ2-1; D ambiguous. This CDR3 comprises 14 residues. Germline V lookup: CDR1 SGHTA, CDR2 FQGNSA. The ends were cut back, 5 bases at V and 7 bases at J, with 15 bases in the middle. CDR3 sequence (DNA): TGTGCCAGCAGCCCAGAGGTTGGGGAAAATGAGCAGTTCTTC. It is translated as CASSPEVGENEQFF.

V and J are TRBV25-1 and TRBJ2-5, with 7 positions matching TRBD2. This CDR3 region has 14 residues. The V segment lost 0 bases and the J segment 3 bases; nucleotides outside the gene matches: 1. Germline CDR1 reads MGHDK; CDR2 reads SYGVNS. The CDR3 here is CASSEYGGKETQYF. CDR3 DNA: TGTGCCAGCAGTGAATACGGGGGGAAAGAGACCCAGTACTTC. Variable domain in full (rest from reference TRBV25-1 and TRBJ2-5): EADIYQTPRYLVIGTGKKITLECSQTMGHDKMYWYQQDPGMELHLIHYSYGVNSTEKGDLSSESTVSRIRTEHFPLTLESARPSHTSQYLCASSEYGGKETQYFGPGTRLLVL.

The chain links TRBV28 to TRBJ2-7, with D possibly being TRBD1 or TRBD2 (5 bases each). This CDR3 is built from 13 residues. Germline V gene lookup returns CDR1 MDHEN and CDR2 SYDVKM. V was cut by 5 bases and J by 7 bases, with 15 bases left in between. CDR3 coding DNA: TGTGCCAGCAGTCTACCGGGGCGCCAGGAGCAGTACTTC. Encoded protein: CASSLPGRQEQYF. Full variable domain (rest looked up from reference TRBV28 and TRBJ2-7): DVKVTQSSRYLVKRTGEKVFLECVQDMDHENMFWYRQDPGLGLRLIYFSYDVKMKEKGDIPEGYSVSREKKERFSLILESASTNQTSMYLCASSLPGRQEQYFGPGTRLTVT.

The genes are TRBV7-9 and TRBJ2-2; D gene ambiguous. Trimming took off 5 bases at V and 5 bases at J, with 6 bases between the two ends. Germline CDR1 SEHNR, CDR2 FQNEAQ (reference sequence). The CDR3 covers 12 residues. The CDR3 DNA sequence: TGTGCCAGCAGCACCCTTACCGGGGAGCTGTTTTTT. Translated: CASSTLTGELFF.

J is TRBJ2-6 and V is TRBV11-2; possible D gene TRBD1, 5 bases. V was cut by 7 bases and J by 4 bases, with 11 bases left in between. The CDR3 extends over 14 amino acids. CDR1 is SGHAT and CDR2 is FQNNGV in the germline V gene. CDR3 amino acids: CASTRVGGANVLTF. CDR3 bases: TGTGCCAGCACCAGGGTCGGCGGGGCCAACGTCCTGACTTTC.

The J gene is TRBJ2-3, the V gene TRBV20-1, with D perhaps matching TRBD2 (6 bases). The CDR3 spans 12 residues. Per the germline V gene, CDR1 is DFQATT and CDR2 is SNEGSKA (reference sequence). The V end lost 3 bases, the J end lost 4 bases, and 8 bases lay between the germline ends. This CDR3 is CSASGGADTQYF. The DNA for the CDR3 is TGCAGTGCTAGTGGCGGGGCAGATACGCAGTATTTT.

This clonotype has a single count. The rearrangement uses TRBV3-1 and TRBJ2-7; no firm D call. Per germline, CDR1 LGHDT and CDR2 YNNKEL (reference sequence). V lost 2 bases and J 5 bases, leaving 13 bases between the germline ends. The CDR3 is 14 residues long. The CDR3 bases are TGTGCCAGCAGCCAAAACCAGGTTCTCCACGAGCAGTACTTC. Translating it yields CASSQNQVLHEQYF.

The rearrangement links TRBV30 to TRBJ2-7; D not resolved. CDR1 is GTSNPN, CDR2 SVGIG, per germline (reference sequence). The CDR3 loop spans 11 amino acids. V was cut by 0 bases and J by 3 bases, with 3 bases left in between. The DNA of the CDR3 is TGTGCCTGGAGTGTGGGCTACGAGCAGTACTTC. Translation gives CAWSVGYEQYF. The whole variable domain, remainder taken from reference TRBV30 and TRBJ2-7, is SQTIHQWPATLVQPVGSPLSLECTVEGTSNPNLYWYRQAAGRGLQLLFYSVGIGQISSEVPQNLSASRPQDRQFILSSKKLLLSDSGFYLCAWSVGYEQYFGPGTRLTVT.

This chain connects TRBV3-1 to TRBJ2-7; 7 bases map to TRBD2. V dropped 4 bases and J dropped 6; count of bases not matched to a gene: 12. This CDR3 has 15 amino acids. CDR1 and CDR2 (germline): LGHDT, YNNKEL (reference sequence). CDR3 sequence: CASSPIGSGKGEQYF. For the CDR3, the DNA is TGTGCCAGCAGCCCCATTGGGAGCGGGAAGGGCGAGCAGTACTTC.

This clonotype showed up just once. The CDR3 protein is CASSPPGLAGGTGELFF. In nucleotides, the CDR3 is TGTGCCAGCAGCCCACCGGGTCTAGCGGGGGGAACCGGGGAGCTGTTTTTT. The chain combines TRBV11-2 with TRBJ2-2, with TRBD2 identical over 11 bases. The CDR3 consists of 17 residues. Germline CDR1 is SGHAT and CDR2 is FQNNGV. Trimming removed 5 bases from V and 5 bases from J; junction bases left unmatched: 10.

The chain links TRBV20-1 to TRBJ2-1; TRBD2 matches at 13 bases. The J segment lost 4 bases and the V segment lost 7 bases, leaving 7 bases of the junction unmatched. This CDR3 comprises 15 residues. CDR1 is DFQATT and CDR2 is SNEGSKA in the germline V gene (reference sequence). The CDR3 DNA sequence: TGCAGTGAGACACCGGGACTAGCGGGATACAATGAGCAGTTCTTC. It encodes CSETPGLAGYNEQFF.

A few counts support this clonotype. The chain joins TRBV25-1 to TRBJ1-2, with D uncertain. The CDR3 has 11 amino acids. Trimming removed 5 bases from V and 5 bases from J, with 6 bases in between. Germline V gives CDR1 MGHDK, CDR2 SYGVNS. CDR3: CASSRGYGYTF. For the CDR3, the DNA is TGTGCCAGCAGTCGTGGATATGGCTACACCTTC.

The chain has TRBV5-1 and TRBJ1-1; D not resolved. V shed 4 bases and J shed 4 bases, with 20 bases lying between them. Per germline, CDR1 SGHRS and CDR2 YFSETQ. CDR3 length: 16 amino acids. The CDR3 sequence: CASSRSSMATGTEAFF. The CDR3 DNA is TGCGCCAGCAGCCGAAGTTCTATGGCGACGGGCACTGAAGCTTTCTTT. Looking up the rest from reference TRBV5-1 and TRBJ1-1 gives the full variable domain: KAGVTQTPRYLIKTRGQQVTLSCSPISGHRSVSWYQQTPGQGLQFLFEYFSETQRNKGNFPGRFSGRQFSNSRSEMNVSTLELGDSALYLCASSRSSMATGTEAFFGQGTRLTVV.